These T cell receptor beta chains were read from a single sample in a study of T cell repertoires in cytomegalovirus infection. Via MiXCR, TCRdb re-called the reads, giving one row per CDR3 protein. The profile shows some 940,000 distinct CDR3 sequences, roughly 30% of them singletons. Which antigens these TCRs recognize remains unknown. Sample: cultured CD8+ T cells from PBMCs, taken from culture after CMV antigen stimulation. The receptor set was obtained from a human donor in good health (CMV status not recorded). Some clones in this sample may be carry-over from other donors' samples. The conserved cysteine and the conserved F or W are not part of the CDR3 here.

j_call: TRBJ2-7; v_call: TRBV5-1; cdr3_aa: ASSLRDRVNEQY
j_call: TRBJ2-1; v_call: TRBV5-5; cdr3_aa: ASSLQPSYNEQF
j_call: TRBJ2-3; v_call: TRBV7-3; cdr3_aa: ASSSGLAGAADTQY
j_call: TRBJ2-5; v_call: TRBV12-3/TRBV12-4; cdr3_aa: ASSSGAQETQY
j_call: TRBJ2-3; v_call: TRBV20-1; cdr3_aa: SPRQPSTDTQY
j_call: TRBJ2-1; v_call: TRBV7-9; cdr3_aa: ASSRGADEQF
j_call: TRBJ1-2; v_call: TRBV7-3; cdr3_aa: ASSASLQGVYGYT
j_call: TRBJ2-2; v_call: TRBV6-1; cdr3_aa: ASSPSSGNPGELF
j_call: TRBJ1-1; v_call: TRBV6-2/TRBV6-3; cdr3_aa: ASIRGPNTEAF
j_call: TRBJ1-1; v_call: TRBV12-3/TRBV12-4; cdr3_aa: ASSSPGQGITEAF
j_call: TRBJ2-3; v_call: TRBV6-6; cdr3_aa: ASSGYGDTQY
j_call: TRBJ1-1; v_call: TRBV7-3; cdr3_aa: ASSLNAALGVHLTEAF
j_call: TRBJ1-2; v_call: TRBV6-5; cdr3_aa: ASSLGLGSGYT
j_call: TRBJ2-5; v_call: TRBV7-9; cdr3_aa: VSTNSRDRGRETQY
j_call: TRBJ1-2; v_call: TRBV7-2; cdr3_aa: ASSLPETDPFGANYGYT
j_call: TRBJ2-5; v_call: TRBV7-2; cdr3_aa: ASSLALLAGGPGETQY
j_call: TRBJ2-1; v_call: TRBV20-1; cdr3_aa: SARDQGLAGELYNEQF
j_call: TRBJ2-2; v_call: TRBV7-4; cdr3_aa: ASSSSRDRSSTGELF
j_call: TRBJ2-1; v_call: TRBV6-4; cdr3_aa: ASSDRGRGNEQF
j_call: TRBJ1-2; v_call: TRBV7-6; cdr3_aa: ASSLMQGAGDYGYT
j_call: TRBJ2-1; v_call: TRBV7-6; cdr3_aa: ASSLVDGGSSYNEQF
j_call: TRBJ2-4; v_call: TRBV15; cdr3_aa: ATSRPTAHGEIKNIQY
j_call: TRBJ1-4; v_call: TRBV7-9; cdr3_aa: ASSLGRDRGNEKLF
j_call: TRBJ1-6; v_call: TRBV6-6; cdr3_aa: ASSGARWESSYNSPLH
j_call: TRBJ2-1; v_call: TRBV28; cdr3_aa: ASSPPQWRDIYNEQF
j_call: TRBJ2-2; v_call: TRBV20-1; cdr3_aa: SAREGSRLGELF
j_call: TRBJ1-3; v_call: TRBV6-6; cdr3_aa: ASTDGGPGNTIY
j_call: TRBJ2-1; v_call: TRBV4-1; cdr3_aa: ASSQVSGAEQF
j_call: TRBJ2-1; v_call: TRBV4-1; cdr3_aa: ASSQLSFHNEQF
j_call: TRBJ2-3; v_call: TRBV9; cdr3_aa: ASSVVGRGPAFTDTQY
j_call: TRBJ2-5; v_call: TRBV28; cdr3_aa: ASSFWLAGEETQY
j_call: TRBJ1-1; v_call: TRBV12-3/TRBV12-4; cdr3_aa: ASSPGRLEPF
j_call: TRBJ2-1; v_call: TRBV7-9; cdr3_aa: ASNTPGRENEQF
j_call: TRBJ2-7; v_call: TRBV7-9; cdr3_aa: ASTTGGAYEEQY
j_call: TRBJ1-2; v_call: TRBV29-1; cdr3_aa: SVADRGNYGYT
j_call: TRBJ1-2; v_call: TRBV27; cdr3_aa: ASYTGQYGYT
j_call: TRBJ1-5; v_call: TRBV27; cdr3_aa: ASSRPNQPQH
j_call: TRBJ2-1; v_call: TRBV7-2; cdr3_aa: ASSLPYNERF
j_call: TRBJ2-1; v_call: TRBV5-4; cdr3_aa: ASSLGLAGPSSYNEQF
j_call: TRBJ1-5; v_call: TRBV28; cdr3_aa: ASSLKYRDRVGNQPQH
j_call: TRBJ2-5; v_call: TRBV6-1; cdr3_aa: ASIGQGAETQY
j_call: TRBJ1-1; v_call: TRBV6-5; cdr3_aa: ASSGFYRTGSGAF
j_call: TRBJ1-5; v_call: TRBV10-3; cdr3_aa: AISESGTGNQPQH
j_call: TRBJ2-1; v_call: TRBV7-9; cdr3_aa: ASSRDHEQF
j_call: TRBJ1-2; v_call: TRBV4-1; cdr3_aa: ASSQEATTYGYT
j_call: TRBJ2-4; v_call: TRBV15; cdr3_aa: ATSRAAKNIQY
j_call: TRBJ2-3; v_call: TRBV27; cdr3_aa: ASSLGGQSDTQY
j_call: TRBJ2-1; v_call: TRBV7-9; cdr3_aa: ASSPHSGGSYNEQF
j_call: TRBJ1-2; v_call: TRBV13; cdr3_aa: ASNPPTGDPYGYT
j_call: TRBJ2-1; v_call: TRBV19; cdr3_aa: ASSIAGGTVSYNEQF
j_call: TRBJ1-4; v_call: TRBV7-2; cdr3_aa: ASSLLHGANEKLF
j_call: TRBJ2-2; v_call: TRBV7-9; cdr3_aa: ASSSRTSGELF
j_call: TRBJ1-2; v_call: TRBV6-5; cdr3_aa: ASSYLDSNYGYT
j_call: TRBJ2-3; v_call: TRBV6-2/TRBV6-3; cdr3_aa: ASSYYLSQGILGGTQY